A single sample gave rise to the 21 T cell receptor beta chains below, sequenced in a study of T cell repertoires in ileal Crohn's disease. The time point: neoterminal ileum biopsy at postoperative endoscopy, about 6 months after surgery. Sequenced by immunoSEQ multiplex PCR; TCRdb stores in-frame clones only, minus some. The table has over 7,500 clones, roughly 78% seen once. The specimen sequenced was ileal tissue. These receptors originate from an adult with Crohn's disease.

The rearrangement uses TRBV2 and TRBJ1-4; a possible D gene is TRBD1 (6 bases). The CDR3 runs to 16 residues. V lost 1 base and J 7 bases, leaving 16 bases between the germline ends. Germline V lookup: CDR1 SNHLY, CDR2 FYNNEI. The CDR3 spells CASSEEFNRVSEKLFF. The DNA of the CDR3 is TGTGCCAGCAGTGAAGAGTTCAACAGGGTTTCTGAAAAACTGTTTTTT.

The V and J genes are TRBV10-3 and TRBJ2-5, with 7 positions matching TRBD2. The J call is in doubt because the DNA end fits TRBJ2-7 better. The V gene's germline CDR1 is ENHRY and CDR2 SYGVKD. CDR3 length equals 12 residues. CDR3 region: CAISHSGGEQYF. CDR3 bases: TGTGCCATCAGTCACTCGGGGGGCGAGCAGTACTTC.

This chain links TRBV6-1 with TRBJ2-3; weak D call: TRBD2 (6 bases). The CDR3 covers 13 residues. CDR1 and CDR2 from the germline V gene are MNHNS and SASEGT. V lost 11 bases and J lost 1, with 13 bases in between. The DNA of the CDR3 is TGTGCCTCAGGGCGGGACCGCACAGATACGCAGTATTTT. This translates into CASGRDRTDTQYF.

The J gene is TRBJ1-3, the V gene TRBV7-9; 7 bases are a match to TRBD1. With 2 bases clipped from V and 4 bases from J, the junction kept 2 bases outside the gene matches. The germline gives CDR1 SEHNR, CDR2 FQNEAQ (reference sequence). This CDR3 comprises 14 residues. The CDR3 here is CASSLTGAGNTIYF. CDR3 nucleotide sequence: TGTGCCAGCAGCTTAACAGGGGCCGGAAACACCATATATTTT.

The CDR3 DNA is TGTGCCAGCAGCCCCGATCGGACAGGGGGTGAAAAACTGTTTTTT. It codes for CASSPDRTGGEKLFF. The chain couples TRBV11-2 to TRBJ1-4, with 10 bases that match TRBD1. The germline CDR1 and CDR2 sequences are SGHAT and FQNNGV. The CDR3 runs to 15 residues. V lost 5 bases and J lost 7; bases outside the gene matches: 7. Full variable domain (rest looked up from reference TRBV11-2 and TRBJ1-4): EAGVAQSPRYKIIEKRQSVAFWCNPISGHATLYWYQQILGQGPKLLIQFQNNGVVDDSQLPKDRFSAERLKGVDSTLKIQPAKLEDSAVYLCASSPDRTGGEKLFFGSGTQLSVL.

The V call is TRBV28, the J call TRBJ2-2; a weak D match, TRBD2 (5 bases). This CDR3 contains 15 residues. From germline, CDR1 is MDHEN and CDR2 SYDVKM. Trimming removed 2 bases at V and 3 bases at J, with 10 bases between. The CDR3 loop is CASSLRRGYTGELFF. The CDR3 DNA is TGTGCCAGCAGTTTACGGCGAGGGTACACCGGGGAGCTGTTTTTT.

In this sample, this clone turned up once. The chain carries TRBV30 and TRBJ1-2, with 8 nucleotides matching TRBD1. V lost 4 bases, J lost 7 bases, and 8 bases stayed unmatched. The CDR3 totals 13 residues. Germline V gene sequence: CDR1 GTSNPN, CDR2 SVGIG (reference sequence). The CDR3 DNA follows: TGTGCCTGGAATCGGGTACAGGGGGGTGGCTACACCTTC. This encodes CAWNRVQGGGYTF.

The chain recombines TRBV18 with TRBJ2-1, with TRBD2 identical over 8 bases. Germline V gene sequence: CDR1 KGHSH, CDR2 LQKENI. The CDR3 covers 14 residues. The trim removed 0 bases at V and 7 bases at J, leaving 2 bases unmatched. The CDR3, as DNA: TGTGCCAGCTCACCACCATCTAGCGGGAATGAGCAGTTCTTC. Residues: CASSPPSSGNEQFF.

The V gene is TRBV18, the J gene TRBJ1-6, with no clear D. The germline gives CDR1 KGHSH, CDR2 LQKENI. Trimming removed 3 bases from V and 9 bases from J, with 9 bases in between. There are 13 residues in the CDR3. The CDR3 DNA sequence: TGTGCCAGCTCACCTGGAGGAGGTTCACCCCTCCACTTT. Encoded protein: CASSPGGGSPLHF.

The rearrangement joins TRBV7-2 to TRBJ2-3, with 8 bases matching TRBD1. The CDR3 sequence is 13 residues long. With V trimmed by 5 bases and J by 4 bases, 2 bases remained unmatched. Germline V gives CDR1 SGHTA, CDR2 FQGNSA. CDR3 in amino acids: CASSLRGPDTQYF. The CDR3 DNA follows: TGTGCCAGCAGCCTCAGGGGGCCAGATACGCAGTATTTT.

V gene TRBV19 combines with J gene TRBJ2-1; no clear D. CDR1 and CDR2 from the germline V gene are LNHDA and SQIVND (reference sequence). The CDR3 has 16 residues. The ends were cut back, 2 bases at V and 0 bases at J, with 11 bases in the middle. The CDR3 is CASSITPAGSYNEQFF. The CDR3 nucleotides read TGTGCCAGTAGTATAACCCCAGCAGGCTCCTACAATGAGCAGTTCTTC. The full variable domain, with the rest looked up from reference TRBV19 and TRBJ2-1, is DGGITQSPKYLFRKEGQNVTLSCEQNLNHDAMYWYRQDPGQGLRLIYYSQIVNDFQKGDIAEGYSVSREKKESFPLTVTSAQKNPTAFYLCASSITPAGSYNEQFFGPGTRLTVL.

The chain recombines TRBV27 with TRBJ2-1; tentatively, D is TRBD2 (6 bases). Trimming shortened V by 5 bases and J by 7 bases, and 18 bases separated the two germline ends. Germline values: CDR1 MNHEY, CDR2 SMNVEV (reference sequence). The CDR3 is 15 amino acids. The CDR3 nucleotides read TGTGCCAGCAGTACTCGCGGGACCATACTTAATGAGCAGTTCTTC. Amino acid sequence: CASSTRGTILNEQFF.

The chain has TRBV2 and TRBJ2-5, with 7 nucleotides matching TRBD1. Gene TRBJ2-7 matches the end of the DNA better, so the J call may be wrong. Germline-derived CDR1 and CDR2 are SNHLY and FYNNEI. CDR3 size: 12 residues. CDR3 in DNA: TGTGCCAGCAATAGACAGGGCCGCGAGCAGTACTTC. It is translated as CASNRQGREQYF.

The chain has TRBV6-5 and TRBJ1-4; 7 nucleotides line up with TRBD1. CDR1 is MNHEY, CDR2 SVGAGI, per germline. This CDR3 is 14 amino acids long. V was pared by 6 bases and J by 1 base, with 2 bases of the junction left unmatched. Here the CDR3 DNA reads TGTGCCAGCAGAAACAGGGGAACTAATGAAAAACTGTTTTTT. Amino acid sequence: CASRNRGTNEKLFF.

This clone was recorded a few times. V gene TRBV11-2 combines with J gene TRBJ2-3, with D unresolved. The CDR3 covers 13 residues. Per germline, CDR1 SGHAT and CDR2 FQNNGV. V gave up 1 base and J gave up 1 base, with 3 bases separating them. CDR3: CASSLAGTDTQYF. CDR3 in DNA: TGTGCCAGCAGCTTAGCGGGCACAGATACGCAGTATTTT.

The chain employs TRBV5-1 and TRBJ1-1; 9 nucleotides agree with TRBD1. Trimming took 0 bases from V and 10 from J; bases not matched to a gene: 4. CDR1 and CDR2 (germline): SGHRS, YFSETQ. The CDR3 extends over 13 amino acids. The CDR3 protein is CASSLGTGERAFF. DNA for the CDR3: TGCGCCAGCAGCTTGGGGACAGGGGAACGAGCTTTCTTT.

This clone has just a few counts. A read error is likely here: a far larger clone is one base away. Different DNA sequences within this sample yield the same CDR3. The chain employs TRBV7-9 and TRBJ1-2, with D unresolved. The CDR3 extends over 14 amino acids. V dropped 5 bases and J dropped 7 bases, with 17 bases sitting between them. Germline-derived CDR1 and CDR2 are SEHNR and FQNEAQ (reference sequence). The CDR3 bases are TGTGCCAGCAGCCAGGAGCGGGGTTACCTTGGCTACACCTTC. It translates to CASSQERGYLGYTF.

In this sample, this clone turned up once. The CDR3 spells CASSRTGENYGYTF. The DNA of the CDR3 is TGTGCCAGCAGCCGGACAGGGGAAAACTATGGCTACACCTTC. The chain uses TRBV4-2 and TRBJ1-2, with 9 bases that match TRBD1. Trimming removed 4 bases from V and 2 bases from J; junction bases left unmatched: 2. CDR1 and CDR2 (germline): LGHNA, YNFKEQ. The CDR3 runs 14 residues.

In regard to this clone: The junction differs from germline at one of its ends, possibly a read error. The sample carries other DNA sequences with the same CDR3. The genes are TRBV5-1 and TRBJ2-5; D is perhaps TRBD2 (6 bases). This CDR3 region has 15 residues. Germline V gene data show CDR1 as SGHRS and CDR2 as YFSETQ. The CDR3 loop reads CASSSGGAIQETQYF. CDR3 bases: TGCGCCAGCAGCTCCGGAGGGGCTATCCAAGAGACTCAGTACTTC.

This clone came up a few times. The chain uses TRBV30 and TRBJ2-2; D possibly corresponds to TRBD2 (5 bases). Trimming took off 5 bases at V and 6 bases at J, with 7 bases between the two ends. This CDR3 comprises 11 residues. Germline CDR1 GTSNPN, CDR2 SVGIG (reference sequence). This chain's CDR3 is CAWGRAGELFF. The CDR3, as DNA: TGTGCCTGGGGGCGGGCCGGGGAGCTGTTTTTT.

The chain is built from TRBV12-2 and TRBJ2-3; the table's TRBD1 call for D was not verified on the DNA. TRBV12-2 is described as a pseudogene. This CDR3 comprises 20 residues. CDR3 amino acids: CASRLAPGQGSLFITDTQYF. CDR3 in DNA: TGTGCAAGTCGCTTAGCGCCAGGACAGGGCTCCCTGTTCATCACAGATACGCAGTATTTT.